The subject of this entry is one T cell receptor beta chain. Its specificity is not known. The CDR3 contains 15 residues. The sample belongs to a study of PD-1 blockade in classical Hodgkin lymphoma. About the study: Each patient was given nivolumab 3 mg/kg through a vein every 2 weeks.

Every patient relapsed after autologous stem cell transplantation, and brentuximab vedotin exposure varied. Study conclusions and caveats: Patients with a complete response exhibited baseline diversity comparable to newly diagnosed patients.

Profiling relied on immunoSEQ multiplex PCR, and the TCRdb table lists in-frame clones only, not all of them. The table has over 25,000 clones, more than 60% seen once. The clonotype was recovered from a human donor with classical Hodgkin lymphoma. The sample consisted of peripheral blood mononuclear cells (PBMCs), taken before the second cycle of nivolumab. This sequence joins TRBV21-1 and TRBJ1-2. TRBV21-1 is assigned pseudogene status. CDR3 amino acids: CASSNIVGGVYGYTF. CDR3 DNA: TGTGCCAGCAGCAACATCGTGGGGGGGGTCTATGGCTACACCTTC.